What follows describes a single TCR beta chain. This CDR3 has 15 residues. Germline CDR1 SGHAT, CDR2 FQNNGV. The V end lost 6 bases, the J end lost 2 bases, and 15 bases lay between the germline ends. The data derive from a study of blood T cell repertoires in COVID-19. Turning to the study itself: Samples of COVID-19 (acute and convalescent) were obtained from the United States, Italy and Spain.

Authors' methods: For nucleated cells, counts were estimated from reference gene primer amplification. Here immunoSEQ multiplex PCR was the method, and the copy in TCRdb shows in-frame clones only, minus some. From that table come the V and J calls and clone size; the DNA was used to work out D and trimming. This repertoire shows over 95,000 clones, more than 75% found once; its top ten account for roughly 8%. The sequencing sample was made of peripheral blood. The chain uses TRBV11-2 and TRBJ2-3; possibly TRBD1 for D (5 bases). The receptor's source is a woman between 40 and 50 years old with acute or convalescent COVID-19. CDR3 in DNA: TGTGCCAGCAGTCTCACAGGAACCAACACAGATACGCAGTATTTT. The encoded protein is CASSLTGTNTDTQYF.